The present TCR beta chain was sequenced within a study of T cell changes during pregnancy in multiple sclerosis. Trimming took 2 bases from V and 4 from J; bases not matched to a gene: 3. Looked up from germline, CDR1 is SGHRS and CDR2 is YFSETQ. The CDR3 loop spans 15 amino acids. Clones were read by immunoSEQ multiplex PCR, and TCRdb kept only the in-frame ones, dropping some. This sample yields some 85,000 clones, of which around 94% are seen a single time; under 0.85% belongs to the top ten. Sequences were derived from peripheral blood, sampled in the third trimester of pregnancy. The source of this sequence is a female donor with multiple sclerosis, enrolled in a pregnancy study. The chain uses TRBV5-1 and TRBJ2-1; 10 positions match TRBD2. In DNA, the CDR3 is TGCGCCAGCAGCTTTACTAGCGGGGATTACAATGAGCAGTTCTTC. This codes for CASSFTSGDYNEQFF.